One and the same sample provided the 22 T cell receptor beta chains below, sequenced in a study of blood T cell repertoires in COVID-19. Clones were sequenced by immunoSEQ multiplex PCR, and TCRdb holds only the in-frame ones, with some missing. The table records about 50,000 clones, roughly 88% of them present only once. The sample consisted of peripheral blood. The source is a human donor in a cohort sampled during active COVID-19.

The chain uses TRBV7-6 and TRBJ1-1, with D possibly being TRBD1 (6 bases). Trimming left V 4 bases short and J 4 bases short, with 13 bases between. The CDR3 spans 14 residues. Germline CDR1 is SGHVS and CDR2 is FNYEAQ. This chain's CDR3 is CASSWGGGITEAFF. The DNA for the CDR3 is TGTGCCAGCAGCTGGGGGGGCGGGATCACTGAAGCTTTCTTT. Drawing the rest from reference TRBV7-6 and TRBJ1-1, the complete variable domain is GAGVSQSPRYKVTKRGQDVALRCDPISGHVSLYWYRQALGQGPEFLTYFNYEAQQDKSGLPNDRFSAERPEGSISTLTIQRTEQRDSAMYRCASSWGGGITEAFFGQGTRLTVV.

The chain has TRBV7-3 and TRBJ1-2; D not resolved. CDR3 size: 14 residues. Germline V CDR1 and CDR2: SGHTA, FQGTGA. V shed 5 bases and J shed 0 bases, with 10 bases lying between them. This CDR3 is CASSPSGTNYGYTF. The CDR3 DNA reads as TGTGCCAGCAGCCCATCCGGGACTAACTATGGCTACACCTTC.

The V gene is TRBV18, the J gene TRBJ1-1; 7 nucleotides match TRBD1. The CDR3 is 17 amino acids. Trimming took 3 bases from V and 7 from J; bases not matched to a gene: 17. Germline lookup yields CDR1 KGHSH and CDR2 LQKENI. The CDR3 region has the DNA TGTGCCAGCTCACCCACTATAAGACAGGGAGGCCGAGATGAAGCTTTCTTT. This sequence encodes CASSPTIRQGGRDEAFF.

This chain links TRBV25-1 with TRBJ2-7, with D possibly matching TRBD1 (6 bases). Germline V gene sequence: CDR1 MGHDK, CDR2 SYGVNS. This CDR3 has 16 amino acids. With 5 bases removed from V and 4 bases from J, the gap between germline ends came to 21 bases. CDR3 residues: CASSSQGTYLRYEQYF. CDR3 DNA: TGTGCCAGCAGTAGTCAGGGGACGTATCTTCGGTACGAGCAGTACTTC.

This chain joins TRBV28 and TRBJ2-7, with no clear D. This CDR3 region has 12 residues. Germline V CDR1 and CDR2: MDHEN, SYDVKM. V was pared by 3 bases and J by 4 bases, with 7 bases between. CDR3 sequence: CASSFGQYEQYF. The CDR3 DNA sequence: TGTGCCAGCAGTTTCGGTCAATACGAGCAGTACTTC. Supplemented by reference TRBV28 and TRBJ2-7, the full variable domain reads DVKVTQSSRYLVKRTGEKVFLECVQDMDHENMFWYRQDPGLGLRLIYFSYDVKMKEKGDIPEGYSVSREKKERFSLILESASTNQTSMYLCASSFGQYEQYFGPGTRLTVT.

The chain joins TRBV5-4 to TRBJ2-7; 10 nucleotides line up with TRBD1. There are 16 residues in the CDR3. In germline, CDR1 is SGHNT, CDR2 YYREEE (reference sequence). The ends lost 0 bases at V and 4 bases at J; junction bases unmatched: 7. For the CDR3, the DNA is TGTGCCAGCAGCTTGGAATTCTGGGACAGGGGTTACGAGCAGTACTTC. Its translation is CASSLEFWDRGYEQYF.

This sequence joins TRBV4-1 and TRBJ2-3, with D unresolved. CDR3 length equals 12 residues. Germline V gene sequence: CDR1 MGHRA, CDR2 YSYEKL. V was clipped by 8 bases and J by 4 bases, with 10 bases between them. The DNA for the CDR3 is TGCGCCAGCGCCGGCGGCGCAGATACGCAGTATTTT. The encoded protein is CASAGGADTQYF.

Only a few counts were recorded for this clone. The CDR3 DNA reads TGTGCCAGCAGTTCCACCCGGACAGGGCCCGAGCAGTACTTC. Translating gives CASSSTRTGPEQYF. This chain links TRBV2 with TRBJ2-7, with 8 bases lining up with TRBD1. CDR1 and CDR2 (germline): SNHLY, FYNNEI. V dropped 5 bases and J dropped 6; count of bases not matched to a gene: 9. The CDR3 consists of 14 residues.

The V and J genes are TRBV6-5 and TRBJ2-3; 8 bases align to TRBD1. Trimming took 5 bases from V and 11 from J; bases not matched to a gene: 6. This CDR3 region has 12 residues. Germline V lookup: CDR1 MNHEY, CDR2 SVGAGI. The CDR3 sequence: CASSPKGQGQYF. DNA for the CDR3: TGTGCCAGCAGTCCGAAAGGACAGGGGCAGTATTTT.

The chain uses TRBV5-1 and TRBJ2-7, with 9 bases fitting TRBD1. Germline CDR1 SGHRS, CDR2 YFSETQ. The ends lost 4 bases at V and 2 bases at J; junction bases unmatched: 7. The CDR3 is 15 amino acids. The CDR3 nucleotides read TGCGCCAGCAGCCCATACAGGGGGCGAACCTACGAGCAGTACTTC. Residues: CASSPYRGRTYEQYF.

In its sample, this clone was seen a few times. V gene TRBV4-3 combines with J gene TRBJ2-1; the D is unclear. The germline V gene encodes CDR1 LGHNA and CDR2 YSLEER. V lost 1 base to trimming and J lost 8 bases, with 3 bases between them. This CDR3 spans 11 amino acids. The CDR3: CASSQADEQFF. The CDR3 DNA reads TGCGCCAGCAGCCAAGCGGATGAGCAGTTCTTC.

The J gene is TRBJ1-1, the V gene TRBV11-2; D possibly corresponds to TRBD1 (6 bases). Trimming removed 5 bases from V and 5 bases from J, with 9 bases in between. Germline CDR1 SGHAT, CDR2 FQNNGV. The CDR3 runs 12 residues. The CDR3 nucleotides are TGTGCCAGCAGCCCAACAGGGACTGAAGCTTTCTTT. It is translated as CASSPTGTEAFF.

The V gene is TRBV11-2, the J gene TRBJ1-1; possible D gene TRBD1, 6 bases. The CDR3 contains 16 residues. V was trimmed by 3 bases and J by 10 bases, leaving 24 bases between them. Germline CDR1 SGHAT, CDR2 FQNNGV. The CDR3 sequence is CASSFRGRALAARAFF. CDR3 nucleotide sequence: TGTGCCAGCAGCTTTAGGGGGAGGGCCCTCGCCGCCCGAGCTTTCTTT.

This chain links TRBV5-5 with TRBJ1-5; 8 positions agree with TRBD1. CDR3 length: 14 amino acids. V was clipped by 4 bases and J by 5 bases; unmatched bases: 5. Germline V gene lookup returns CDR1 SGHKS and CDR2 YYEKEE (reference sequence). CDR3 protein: CASSGQGADQPQHF. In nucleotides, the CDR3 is TGTGCCAGCAGCGGGCAGGGGGCGGATCAGCCCCAGCATTTT.

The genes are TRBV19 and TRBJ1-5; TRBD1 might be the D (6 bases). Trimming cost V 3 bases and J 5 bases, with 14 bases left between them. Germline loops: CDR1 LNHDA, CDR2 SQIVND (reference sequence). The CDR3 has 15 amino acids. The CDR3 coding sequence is TGTGCCAGTAGTATGGGATCAGGGGTGGATCAGCCCCAGCATTTT. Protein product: CASSMGSGVDQPQHF.

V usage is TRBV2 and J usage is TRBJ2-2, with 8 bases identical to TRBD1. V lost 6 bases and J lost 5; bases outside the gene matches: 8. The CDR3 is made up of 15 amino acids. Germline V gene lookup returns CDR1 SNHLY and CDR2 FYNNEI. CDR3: CASREGDRMTGELFF. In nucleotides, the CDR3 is TGTGCCAGCAGGGAGGGGGACAGGATGACCGGGGAGCTGTTTTTT.

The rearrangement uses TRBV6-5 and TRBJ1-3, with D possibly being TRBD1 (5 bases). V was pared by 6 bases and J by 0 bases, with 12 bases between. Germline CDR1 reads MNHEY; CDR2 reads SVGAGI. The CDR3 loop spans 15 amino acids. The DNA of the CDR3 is TGTGCCAGCAGAGGCGACAGTCACTCTGGAAACACCATATATTTT. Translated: CASRGDSHSGNTIYF.

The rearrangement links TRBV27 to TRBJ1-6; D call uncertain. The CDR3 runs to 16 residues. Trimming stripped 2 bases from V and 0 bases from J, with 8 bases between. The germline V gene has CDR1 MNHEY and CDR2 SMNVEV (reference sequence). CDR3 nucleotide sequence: TGTGCCAGCAGTTTAGCTCTGAGCTCCTATAATTCACCCCTCCACTTT. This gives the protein CASSLALSSYNSPLHF.

CDR3 residues: CAWRLTGTGAVNTGELFF. The CDR3 nucleotides are TGTGCCTGGAGGCTAACCGGGACAGGGGCCGTAAACACCGGGGAGCTGTTTTTT. The chain recombines TRBV30 with TRBJ2-2; 10 positions match TRBD1. V shed 3 bases, J shed 2 bases, and the junction held 12 bases outside the gene matches. Germline-derived CDR1 and CDR2 are GTSNPN and SVGIG (reference sequence). This CDR3 region has 18 residues.

CDR3 sequence: CASSIRGQGGELFF. CDR3 DNA sequence: TGTGCCAGTAGTATAAGGGGACAGGGAGGTGAACTGTTTTTT. The chain joins TRBV19 to TRBJ1-4; 9 nucleotides line up with TRBD1. This CDR3 contains 14 residues. Germline V lookup: CDR1 LNHDA, CDR2 SQIVND (reference sequence). V was clipped by 2 bases and J by 12 bases; unmatched bases: 7. Looking up the rest from reference TRBV19 and TRBJ1-4 gives the full variable domain: DGGITQSPKYLFRKEGQNVTLSCEQNLNHDAMYWYRQDPGQGLRLIYYSQIVNDFQKGDIAEGYSVSREKKESFPLTVTSAQKNPTAFYLCASSIRGQGGELFFGSGTQLSVL.

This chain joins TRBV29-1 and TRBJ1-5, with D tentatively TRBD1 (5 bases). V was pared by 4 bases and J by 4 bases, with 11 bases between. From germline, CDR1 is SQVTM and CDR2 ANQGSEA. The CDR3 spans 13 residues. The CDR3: CSVGRDQNQPQHF. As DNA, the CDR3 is TGCAGCGTTGGGAGGGACCAAAATCAGCCCCAGCATTTT.

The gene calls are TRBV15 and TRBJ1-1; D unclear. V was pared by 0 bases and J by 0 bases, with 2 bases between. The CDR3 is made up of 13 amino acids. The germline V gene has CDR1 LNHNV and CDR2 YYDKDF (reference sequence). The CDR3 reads CATSRDMNTEAFF. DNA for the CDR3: TGTGCCACCAGCAGAGATATGAACACTGAAGCTTTCTTT. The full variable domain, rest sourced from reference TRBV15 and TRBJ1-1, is DAMVIQNPRYQVTQFGKPVTLSCSQTLNHNVMYWYQQKSSQAPKLLFHYYDKDFNNEADTPDNFQSRRPNTSFCFLDIRSPGLGDTAMYLCATSRDMNTEAFFGQGTRLTVV.